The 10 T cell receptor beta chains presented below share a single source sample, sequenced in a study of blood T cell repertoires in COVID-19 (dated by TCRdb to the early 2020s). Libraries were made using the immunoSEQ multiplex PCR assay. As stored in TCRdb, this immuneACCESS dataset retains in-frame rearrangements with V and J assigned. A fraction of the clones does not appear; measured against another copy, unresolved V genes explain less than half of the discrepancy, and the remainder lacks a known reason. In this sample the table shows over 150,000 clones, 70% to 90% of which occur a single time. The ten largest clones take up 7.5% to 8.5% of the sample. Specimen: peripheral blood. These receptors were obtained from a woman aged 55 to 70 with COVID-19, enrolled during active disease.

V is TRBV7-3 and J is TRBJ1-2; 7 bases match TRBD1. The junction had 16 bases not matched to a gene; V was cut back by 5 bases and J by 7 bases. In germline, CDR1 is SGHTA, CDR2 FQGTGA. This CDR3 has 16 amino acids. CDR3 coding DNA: TGTGCCAGCAGCCCTTCAAGATTGACAGGGCCCGGTGGCTACACCTTC. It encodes CASSPSRLTGPGGYTF.

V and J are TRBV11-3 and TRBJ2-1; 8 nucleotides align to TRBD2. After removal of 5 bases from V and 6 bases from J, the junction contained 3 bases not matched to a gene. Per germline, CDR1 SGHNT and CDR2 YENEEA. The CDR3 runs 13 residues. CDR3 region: CASSPGTSNEQFF. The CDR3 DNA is TGTGCCAGCAGCCCGGGGACTAGCAATGAGCAGTTCTTC.

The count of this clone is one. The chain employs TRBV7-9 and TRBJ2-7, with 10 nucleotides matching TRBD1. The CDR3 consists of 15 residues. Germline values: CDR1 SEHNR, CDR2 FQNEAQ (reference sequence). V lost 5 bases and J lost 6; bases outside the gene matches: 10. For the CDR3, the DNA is TGTGCCAGCAGCATAACCGGGGGGACAGGGGCCGAGCAGTACGTC. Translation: CASSITGGTGAEQYV.

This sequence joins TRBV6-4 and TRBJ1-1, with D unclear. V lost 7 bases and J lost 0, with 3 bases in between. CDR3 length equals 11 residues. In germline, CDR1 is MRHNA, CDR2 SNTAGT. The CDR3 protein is CASTVNTEAFF. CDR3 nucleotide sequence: TGTGCCAGCACGGTGAACACTGAAGCTTTCTTT.

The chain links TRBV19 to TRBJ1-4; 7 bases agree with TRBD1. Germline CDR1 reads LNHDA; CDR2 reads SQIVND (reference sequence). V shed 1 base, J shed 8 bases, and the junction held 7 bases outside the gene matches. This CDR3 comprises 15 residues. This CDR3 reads CASSIAGQLGEKLFF. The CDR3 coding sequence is TGTGCCAGTAGTATAGCGGGACAGTTAGGAGAAAAACTGTTTTTT.

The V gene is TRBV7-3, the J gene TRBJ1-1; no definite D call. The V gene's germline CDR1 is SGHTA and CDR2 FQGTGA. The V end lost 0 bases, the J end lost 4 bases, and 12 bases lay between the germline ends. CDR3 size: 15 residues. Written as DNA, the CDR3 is TGTGCCAGCAGCTTAACGCCCCTCATAGCCACTGAAGCTTTCTTT. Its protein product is CASSLTPLIATEAFF.

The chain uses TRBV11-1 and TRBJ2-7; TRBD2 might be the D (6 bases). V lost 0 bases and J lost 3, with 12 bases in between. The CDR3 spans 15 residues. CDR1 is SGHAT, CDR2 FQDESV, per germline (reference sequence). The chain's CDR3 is CASSLARGPSYEQYF. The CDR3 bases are TGTGCCAGCAGCTTAGCGCGGGGACCGAGCTACGAGCAGTACTTC.

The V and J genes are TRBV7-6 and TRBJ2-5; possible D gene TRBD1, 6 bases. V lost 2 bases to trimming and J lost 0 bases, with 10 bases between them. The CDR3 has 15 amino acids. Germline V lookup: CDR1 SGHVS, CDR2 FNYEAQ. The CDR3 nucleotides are TGTGCCAGCAGCTTATGGAGGACAGACCAAGAGACCCAGTACTTC. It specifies CASSLWRTDQETQYF.

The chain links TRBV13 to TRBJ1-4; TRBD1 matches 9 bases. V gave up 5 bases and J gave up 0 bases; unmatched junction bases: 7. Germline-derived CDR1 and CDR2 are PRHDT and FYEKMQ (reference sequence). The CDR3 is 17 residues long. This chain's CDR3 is CASSPGQGYSTNEKLFF. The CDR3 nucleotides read TGTGCCAGCAGCCCAGGACAGGGGTACTCAACTAATGAAAAACTGTTTTTT.

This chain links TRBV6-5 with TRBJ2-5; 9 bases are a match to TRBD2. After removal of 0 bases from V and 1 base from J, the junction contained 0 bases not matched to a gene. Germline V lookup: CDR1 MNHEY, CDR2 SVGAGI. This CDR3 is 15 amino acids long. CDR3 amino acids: CASSYSRGGQETQYF. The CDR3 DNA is TGTGCCAGCAGTTACTCGCGGGGGGGCCAAGAGACCCAGTACTTC.